This T cell receptor (beta chain) was captured by sequencing in a study of control samples from healthy donors and cancer patients. CDR1 and CDR2 from the germline V gene are MGHDK and SYGVNS. Trimming cost V 2 bases and J 3 bases, with 8 bases left between them. This CDR3 is 14 amino acids long. Profiling relied on immunoSEQ multiplex PCR, and the TCRdb table lists in-frame clones only, not all of them. This sample has 90,000 to 150,000 clones, with approximately 88% found just once. V usage is TRBV25-1 and J usage is TRBJ1-5; D gene uncertain. The receptor was isolated from a man aged 45-65 years in good health. The sequenced sample was blood. This chain's CDR3 is CASSEQGFNQPQHF. The CDR3 bases are TGTGCCAGCAGTGAACAAGGGTTCAATCAGCCCCAGCATTTT.